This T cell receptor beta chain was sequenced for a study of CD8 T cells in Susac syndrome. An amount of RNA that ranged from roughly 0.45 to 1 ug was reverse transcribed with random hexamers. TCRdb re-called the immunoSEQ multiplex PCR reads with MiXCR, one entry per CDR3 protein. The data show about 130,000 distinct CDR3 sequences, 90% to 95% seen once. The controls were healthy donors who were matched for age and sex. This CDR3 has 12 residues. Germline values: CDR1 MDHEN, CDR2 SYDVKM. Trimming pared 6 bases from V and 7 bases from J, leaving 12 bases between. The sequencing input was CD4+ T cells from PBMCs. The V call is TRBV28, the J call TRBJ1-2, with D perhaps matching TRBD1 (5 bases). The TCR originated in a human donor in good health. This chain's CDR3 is CASRLRGGGYTF. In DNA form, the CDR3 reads TGTGCCAGCAGACTCCGGGGGGGTGGCTACACCTTC.